This T cell receptor beta chain was retrieved from a study of T-cell memory formation after mild COVID-19. Germline V gene data show CDR1 as GTSNPN and CDR2 as SVGIG (reference sequence). The V and J ends lost 1 base and 8 bases respectively, with 12 bases between them. The CDR3 is 13 amino acids. TCRdb reanalysed the 5' RACE reads using MiXCR and keeps one entry per CDR3 protein. The table includes some 600,000 distinct CDR3 sequences, 17% detected once. Sequencing was done on a sample of PBMCs or a T cell subset sorted from them (not recorded which). The receptor was derived from an adult woman who had mild COVID-19 (a few samples of this study predate the infection). Cell type and time point are not known. V and J are TRBV30 and TRBJ1-5; D not certain. The CDR3 loop reads CAWSGSPGEPQHF. The CDR3 coding sequence is TGTGCCTGGAGTGGATCCCCTGGCGAGCCCCAGCATTTT.